Listed below are T cell receptor beta chains from one sample, sequenced in a study of T cells after posttransplantation cyclophosphamide. Sequenced by immunoSEQ multiplex PCR; TCRdb stores in-frame clones only, minus some. The sample holds some 43,000 clones, 90% seen once. Sample: PBMCs, taken 60 to 65 days after allogeneic stem cell transplant with posttransplant cyclophosphamide. The receptors were gathered from a male patient between 55 and 70 years old who received an allogeneic stem cell transplant from a related donor and was CMV-positive. Some T cells may have come from the graft donor. Each CDR3 is given with its conserved first and last residue. Each record gives: J gene, D gene, clone size, V gene, CDR3 DNA, CDR3 protein. The D gene is left open where the match is weak. Expanded clones get a size class; other rows say once, few or many, or leave the size out.

J: TRBJ1-6
D: TRBD1
size: .
V: TRBV6-6
DNA: TGTGCCAGCAGCCCGCCGGAGGGGGCGGCGGGTTCACCCCTCCACTTT
CDR3: CASSPPEGAAGSPLHF

J: TRBJ2-2
D: TRBD1
size: .
V: TRBV30
DNA: TGTGCCTGGAGGGCGCGAGGGGGCCTCACCGGGGAGCTGTTTTTT
CDR3: CAWRARGGLTGELFF

J: TRBJ1-4
D: .
size: .
V: TRBV5-1
DNA: TGCGCCAGCAATTCGGGGACTGATGAAGAAAAACTGTTTTTT
CDR3: CASNSGTDEEKLFF

J: TRBJ1-5
D: TRBD1
size: .
V: TRBV10-3
DNA: TGTGCCATCAGGGGACAGGGATTGGGCAATCAGCCCCAGCATTTT
CDR3: CAIRGQGLGNQPQHF

J: TRBJ1-5
D: TRBD1
size: .
V: TRBV12-5
DNA: TGTGCTAGTGGTTCGGGACAGGGGAATCAGCCCCAGCATTTT
CDR3: CASGSGQGNQPQHF

J: TRBJ2-2
D: .
size: .
V: TRBV18
DNA: TGTGCCAGCTCATCGGGACACAAGAACACCGGGGAGCTGTTTTTT
CDR3: CASSSGHKNTGELFF

J: TRBJ1-3
D: .
size: .
V: TRBV18
DNA: TGTGCCAGCTCACCACGGTTGGGGGCGTCTGGAAACACCATATATTTT
CDR3: CASSPRLGASGNTIYF

J: TRBJ1-2
D: .
size: .
V: TRBV5-1
DNA: TGCGCCAGCAGCTTACTAGAGGGGGACCAAAAACCTTGGGTCTTGGGCTACACCTTC
CDR3: CASSLLEGDQKPWVLGYTF

J: TRBJ2-3
D: TRBD1
size: .
V: TRBV5-4
DNA: TGTGCCAGCAGCCCTGGGACAGGGTTCACAGATACGCAGTATTTT
CDR3: CASSPGTGFTDTQYF

J: TRBJ2-7
D: TRBD2
size: .
V: TRBV18
DNA: TGTGCCAGCTCACCAGGACTAGATTCCTACGAGCAGTACTTC
CDR3: CASSPGLDSYEQYF

J: TRBJ2-5
D: .
size: .
V: TRBV5-1
DNA: TGCGCCAGCAGCTTGAATAGTCAAGAGACCCAGTACTTC
CDR3: CASSLNSQETQYF

J: TRBJ2-3
D: TRBD1
size: few
V: TRBV9
DNA: TGTGCCAGCAGCGGCCGGGACAGAAGCACAGATACGCAGTATTTT
CDR3: CASSGRDRSTDTQYF

J: TRBJ1-6
D: .
size: .
V: TRBV11-2
DNA: TGTGCCAGCAGCTCGTGGGAGAATTCACCCCTCCACTTT
CDR3: CASSSWENSPLHF

J: TRBJ1-3
D: TRBD1
size: .
V: TRBV18
DNA: TGTGCCAGCTCACCTTCCCGAGGACAGGGCAATGAAAACACCATATATTTT
CDR3: CASSPSRGQGNENTIYF

J: TRBJ1-1
D: .
size: .
V: TRBV6-5
DNA: TGTGCCAGCACCCCGGCCAGGTCCATGAACACTGAAGCTTTCTTT
CDR3: CASTPARSMNTEAFF

J: TRBJ1-5
D: .
size: .
V: TRBV7-8
DNA: TGTGCCAGCAGCGCTGGTACGTTGGGCAGGGATCAGCCCCAGCATTTT
CDR3: CASSAGTLGRDQPQHF

J: TRBJ2-3
D: .
size: .
V: TRBV5-4
DNA: TGTGCCAGCAGCTTGGGTGGGGGGGGCGGAGATACGCAGTATTTT
CDR3: CASSLGGGGGDTQYF

J: TRBJ1-5
D: TRBD1
size: .
V: TRBV19
DNA: TGTGCCAGTAGTATGCCCGGGACAGGGACGAGGAGCAATCAGCCCCAGCATTTT
CDR3: CASSMPGTGTRSNQPQHF

J: TRBJ1-1
D: .
size: once
V: TRBV5-1
DNA: TGCGCCAGCAGCTTGAAGCCCGGGACACCGAACACTGAAGCTTTCTTT
CDR3: CASSLKPGTPNTEAFF

J: TRBJ2-7
D: .
size: .
V: TRBV10-3
DNA: TGTGCCATCAGCCCGTCGCTATACGAGCAGTACTTC
CDR3: CAISPSLYEQYF

J: TRBJ2-7
D: .
size: .
V: TRBV29-1
DNA: TGCAGCGTTGTCTATACAGGGATGCTGAACGAGCAGTACTTC
CDR3: CSVVYTGMLNEQYF

J: TRBJ1-2
D: .
size: .
V: TRBV11-2
DNA: TGTGCCAGCAGCTCGGGTGTGAATTCTAAAGGCTACACCTTC
CDR3: CASSSGVNSKGYTF

J: TRBJ2-3
D: .
size: once
V: TRBV23-1
DNA: TGCGCCAGCAGTCAACAGGGGACGGGGATGACAGATACGCAGTATTTT
CDR3: CASSQQGTGMTDTQYF

J: TRBJ1-6
D: .
size: few
V: TRBV21-1
DNA: TGTGCCAGCAGCACACAGGGGTACTGTAATTCACCCCTCCACTTT
CDR3: CASSTQGYCNSPLHF

J: TRBJ1-1
D: .
size: .
V: TRBV6-5
DNA: TGTGCCAGCAGTTACCCGAGCTATGGAGGACAGACTGAAGCTTTCTTT
CDR3: CASSYPSYGGQTEAFF

J: TRBJ2-1
D: .
size: .
V: TRBV10-3
DNA: TGTGCCATCAGTGAGTCCCCAGTTTACAATGAGCAGTTCTTC
CDR3: CAISESPVYNEQFF

J: TRBJ2-3
D: .
size: few
V: TRBV9
DNA: TGTGCCAGCAGCGTAGGCAGTATCCGCACAGATACGCAGTATTTT
CDR3: CASSVGSIRTDTQYF

J: TRBJ1-5
D: .
size: .
V: TRBV7-2
DNA: TGTGCCAGCAGCTTATATCAGGGCTCCGGACAGCCCCAGCATTTT
CDR3: CASSLYQGSGQPQHF

J: TRBJ1-6
D: .
size: .
V: TRBV4-2
DNA: TGTGCCAGCAGCCAAGATTTGGCGGGTGGTAGGCCTAATTCACCCCTCCACTTT
CDR3: CASSQDLAGGRPNSPLHF

J: TRBJ2-7
D: TRBD2
size: .
V: TRBV9
DNA: TGTGCCAGCAGCGCGACTAGCGGGGGGGCCCGGTACGAGCAGTACTTC
CDR3: CASSATSGGARYEQYF

J: TRBJ2-5
D: TRBD2
size: .
V: TRBV5-6
DNA: TGTGCCAGCAGCTCTACTAGCGGGGGTGAGACCCAGTACTTC
CDR3: CASSSTSGGETQYF

J: TRBJ2-3
D: TRBD1
size: .
V: TRBV29-1
DNA: TGCAGCGAGGGACAGCCAAACACAGATACGCAGTATTTT
CDR3: CSEGQPNTDTQYF

J: TRBJ1-6
D: .
size: .
V: TRBV2
DNA: TGTGCCAGCAGTGGGGCGGGCGGAACCTCCTATAATTCACCCCTCCACTTT
CDR3: CASSGAGGTSYNSPLHF

J: TRBJ2-7
D: .
size: .
V: TRBV18
DNA: TGTGCCAGCTCGCAGGGGGGCATCTACGAGCAGTACTTC
CDR3: CASSQGGIYEQYF

J: TRBJ1-5
D: .
size: .
V: TRBV4-1
DNA: TGCGCCAGCAGCCAAGACGAGTCTAACCAGCCCCAGCATTTT
CDR3: CASSQDESNQPQHF